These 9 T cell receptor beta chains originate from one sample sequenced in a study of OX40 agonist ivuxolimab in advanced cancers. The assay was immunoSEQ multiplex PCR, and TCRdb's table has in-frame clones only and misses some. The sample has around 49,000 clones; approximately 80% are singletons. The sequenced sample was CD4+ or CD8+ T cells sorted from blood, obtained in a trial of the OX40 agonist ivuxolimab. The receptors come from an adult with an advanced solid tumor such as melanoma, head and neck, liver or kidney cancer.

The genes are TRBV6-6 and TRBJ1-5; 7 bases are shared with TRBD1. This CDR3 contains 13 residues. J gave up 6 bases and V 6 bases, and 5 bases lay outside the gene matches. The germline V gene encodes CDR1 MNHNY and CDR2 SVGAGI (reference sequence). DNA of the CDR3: TGTGCCAGCAGCGACAGGGAGCTTCAGCCCCAGCATTTT. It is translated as CASSDRELQPQHF.

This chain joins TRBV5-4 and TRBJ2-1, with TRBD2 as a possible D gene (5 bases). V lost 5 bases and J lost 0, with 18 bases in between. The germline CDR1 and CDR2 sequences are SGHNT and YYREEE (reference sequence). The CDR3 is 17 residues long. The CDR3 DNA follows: TGTGCCAGCAGGCCTGGACTTATCGAGAGCTCCTACAATGAGCAGTTCTTC. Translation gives CASRPGLIESSYNEQFF.

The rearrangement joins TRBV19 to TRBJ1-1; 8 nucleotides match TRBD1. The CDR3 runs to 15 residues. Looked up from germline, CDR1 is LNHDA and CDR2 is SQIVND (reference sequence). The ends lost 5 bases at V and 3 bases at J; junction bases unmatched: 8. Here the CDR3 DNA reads TGTGCCAGTAGTGCAGGGACAGGTCGGTACACTGAAGCTTTCTTT. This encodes CASSAGTGRYTEAFF.

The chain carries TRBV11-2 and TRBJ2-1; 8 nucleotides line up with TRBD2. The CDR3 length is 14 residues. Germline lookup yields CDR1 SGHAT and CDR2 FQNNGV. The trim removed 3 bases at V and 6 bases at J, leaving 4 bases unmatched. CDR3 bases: TGTGCCAGCAGCTTGGGACTAGTGGGCAATGAGCAGTTCTTC. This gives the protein CASSLGLVGNEQFF.

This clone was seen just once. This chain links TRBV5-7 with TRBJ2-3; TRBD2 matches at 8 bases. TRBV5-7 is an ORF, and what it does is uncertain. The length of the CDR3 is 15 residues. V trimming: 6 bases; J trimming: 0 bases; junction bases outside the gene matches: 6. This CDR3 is CASTRGGLSTDTQYF. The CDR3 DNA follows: TGTGCCAGCACCCGGGGGGGGTTAAGCACAGATACGCAGTATTTT.

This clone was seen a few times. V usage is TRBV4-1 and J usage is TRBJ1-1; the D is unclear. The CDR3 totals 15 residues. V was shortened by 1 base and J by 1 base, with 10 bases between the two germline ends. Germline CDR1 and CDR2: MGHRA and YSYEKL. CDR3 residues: CASSQAPHGNTEAFF. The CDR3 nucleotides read TGCGCCAGCAGCCAAGCCCCCCACGGGAACACTGAAGCTTTCTTT.

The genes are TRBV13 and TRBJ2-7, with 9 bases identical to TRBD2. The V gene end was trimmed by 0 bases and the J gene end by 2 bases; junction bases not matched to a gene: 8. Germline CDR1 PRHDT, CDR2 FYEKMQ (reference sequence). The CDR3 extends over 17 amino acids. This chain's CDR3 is CASSLGIWREGAYEQYF. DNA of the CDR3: TGTGCCAGCAGCTTAGGGATCTGGCGGGAGGGCGCCTACGAGCAGTACTTC.

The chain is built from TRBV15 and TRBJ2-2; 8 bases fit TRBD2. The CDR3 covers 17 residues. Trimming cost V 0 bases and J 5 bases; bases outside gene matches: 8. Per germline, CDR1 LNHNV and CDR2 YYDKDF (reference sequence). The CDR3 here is CATSRDRLAGLTGELFF. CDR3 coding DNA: TGTGCCACCAGCAGAGATCGCCTAGCGGGTTTAACCGGGGAGCTGTTTTTT.

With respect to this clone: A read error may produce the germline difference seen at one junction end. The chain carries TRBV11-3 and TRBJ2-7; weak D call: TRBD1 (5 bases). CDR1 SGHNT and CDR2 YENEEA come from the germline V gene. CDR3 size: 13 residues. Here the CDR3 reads CASSSRQFYGQYF. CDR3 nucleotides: TGTGCCAGCAGCTCAAGACAGTTCTACGGGCAGTACTTC.